This section outlines one TCR beta chain sequence together with its context. The sample originates from a study of blood T cell repertoires in COVID-19. Across the study: Spain, Italy and the United States supplied samples that represented acute and convalescent COVID-19. T cells, B-cell-depleted T cells, or PBMCs supplied cDNA or gDNA.

In the original analysis: Scientists estimated how many nucleated cells there were by amplifying reference gene primers. Here immunoSEQ multiplex PCR was the method, and the copy in TCRdb shows in-frame clones only, minus some. For V, J and clone size, that table is used; D and trimming come from the DNA. The profile shows some 250,000 clones, 70% to 85% of them singletons. V lost 5 bases, J lost 0 bases, and 15 bases stayed unmatched. Germline loops: CDR1 MNHNY, CDR2 SVGAGI (reference sequence). The CDR3 has 19 amino acids. This clonotype was sampled from a woman older than 75 with acute or convalescent COVID-19. The chain joins TRBV6-6 to TRBJ1-3; 8 bases map to TRBD1. The sequencing sample was made of peripheral blood. The CDR3 region has the DNA TGTGCCAGCAGTCGAAACGGTCGGGGTCAGGGGGCCTCTGGAAACACCATATATTTT. Translating gives CASSRNGRGQGASGNTIYF.